The 21 T cell receptor beta chains presented below share a single source sample, sequenced in a study of blood T cell repertoires in COVID-19. Generated by immunoSEQ multiplex PCR, the TCRdb table keeps only in-frame clones and is missing some. The data show about 15,000 clones, with approximately 89% seen just once and around 4% held by the top ten. The sequenced material came from peripheral blood. All receptors derive from a man aged 55 to 69 with active COVID-19.

The gene calls are TRBV7-9 and TRBJ2-3; 10 bases fit TRBD1. Germline V gene lookup returns CDR1 SEHNR and CDR2 FQNEAQ (reference sequence). Losses at the gene ends were 5 bases for V and 3 bases for J; bases not matched to a gene: 8. The CDR3 sequence is 16 residues long. CDR3 residues: CASSPLGDRGTDTQYF. The CDR3 coding sequence is TGTGCCAGCAGCCCCTTGGGGGACAGGGGAACAGATACGCAGTATTTT.

The genes are TRBV13 and TRBJ2-7; D is ambiguous. The CDR3 has 14 residues. V was clipped by 5 bases and J by 0 bases, with 11 bases between them. Germline CDR1 and CDR2: PRHDT and FYEKMQ (reference sequence). The CDR3 nucleotides are TGTGCCAGCAGCGAGCGTGGCAGCTCCTACGAGCAGTACTTC. This gives the protein CASSERGSSYEQYF.

This clone came up once. This chain links TRBV4-1 with TRBJ1-1, with a possible D match to TRBD1 (6 bases). V lost 7 bases and J lost 1, with 16 bases in between. Germline V gene sequence: CDR1 MGHRA, CDR2 YSYEKL. CDR3 length equals 15 residues. This CDR3 is CASTTGGLGNTEAFF. For the CDR3, the DNA is TGCGCCAGCACCACTGGGGGCCTGGGGAACACTGAAGCTTTCTTT.

The CDR3 loop reads CASSPDREGHSPLHF. In DNA, the CDR3 is TGTGCCAGCAGCCCAGACAGGGAAGGGCACTCACCCCTCCACTTT. This chain uses TRBV9 with TRBJ1-6, with 7 bases fitting TRBD1. Looked up from germline, CDR1 is SGDLS and CDR2 is YYNGEE. V shed 4 bases and J 10 bases; nucleotides not matched to a gene: 11. The CDR3 runs to 15 residues.

The chain recombines TRBV5-1 with TRBJ1-6; D is unresolved. V lost 0 bases and J 7 bases, leaving 14 bases between the germline ends. CDR1 is SGHRS, CDR2 YFSETQ, per germline. The CDR3 has 16 residues. The CDR3 region is CASSLGRPSGNSPLHF. In nucleotides, the CDR3 is TGCGCCAGCAGCTTGGGGAGACCCTCCGGGAATTCACCCCTCCACTTT.

The V and J genes are TRBV9 and TRBJ2-2; 10 nucleotides agree with TRBD1. The J segment lost 7 bases and the V segment lost 2 bases, leaving 5 bases of the junction unmatched. Germline V gives CDR1 SGDLS, CDR2 YYNGEE. The CDR3 sequence is 15 residues long. In DNA, the CDR3 is TGTGCCAGCAGCGTGACAGGGGGCGTGCGCGGGGAGCTGTTTTTT. Translation gives CASSVTGGVRGELFF. Based on the CDR3 plus reference TRBV9 and TRBJ2-2, the full variable domain is DSGVTQTPKHLITATGQRVTLRCSPRSGDLSVYWYQQSLDQGLQFLIQYYNGEERAKGNILERFSAQQFPDLHSELNLSSLELGDSALYFCASSVTGGVRGELFFGEGSRLTVL.

The genes are TRBV15 and TRBJ2-7; D may be TRBD2 (5 bases). Germline V gene lookup returns CDR1 LNHNV and CDR2 YYDKDF (reference sequence). This CDR3 region has 13 residues. V was trimmed by 0 bases and J by 6 bases, leaving 9 bases between them. The CDR3 protein is CATSRDTGSEQYV. The CDR3 DNA reads as TGTGCCACCAGCAGAGATACGGGGTCCGAGCAGTACGTC.

The V call is TRBV6-1, the J call TRBJ1-2; 9 bases are shared with TRBD1. Looked up from germline, CDR1 is MNHNS and CDR2 is SASEGT. Trimming at V came to 1 base and at J to 3 bases, leaving 6 bases not matched to a gene. CDR3 length equals 16 residues. The CDR3 DNA is TGTGCCAGCAGTGAAGAAGACAGGGGGTTATACTATGGCTACACCTTC. It specifies CASSEEDRGLYYGYTF.

The J gene is TRBJ1-2, the V gene TRBV2; D remains unclear. This CDR3 is built from 15 residues. The germline gives CDR1 SNHLY, CDR2 FYNNEI. V was trimmed by 2 bases and J by 4 bases, leaving 14 bases between them. This CDR3 is CASSEYTNEVYGYTF. The CDR3 DNA is TGTGCCAGCAGTGAATATACCAATGAGGTCTATGGCTACACCTTC.

The rearrangement joins TRBV29-1 to TRBJ2-5, with D possibly being TRBD2 (6 bases). Germline-derived CDR1 and CDR2 are SQVTM and ANQGSEA. The ends were cut back, 7 bases at V and 0 bases at J, with 15 bases in the middle. This CDR3 region has 14 residues. The CDR3 DNA is TGCAGCGCCAGGAGGGGATTGTACCAAGAGACCCAGTACTTC. The encoded protein is CSARRGLYQETQYF.

V usage is TRBV5-1 and J usage is TRBJ1-2; 8 bases align to TRBD1. V dropped 1 base and J dropped 4; count of bases not matched to a gene: 9. CDR1 is SGHRS, CDR2 YFSETQ, per germline. The CDR3 totals 16 residues. DNA for the CDR3: TGCGCCAGCAGCTTGACCATCGGACAGGGCGCCTATGGCTACACCTTC. It yields the protein CASSLTIGQGAYGYTF.

The chain carries TRBV18 and TRBJ1-5, with a possible D match to TRBD1 (5 bases). CDR3 length equals 15 residues. The ends were cut back, 0 bases at V and 5 bases at J, with 11 bases in the middle. Germline V gives CDR1 KGHSH, CDR2 LQKENI. CDR3 DNA sequence: TGTGCCAGCTCACCACCATCAGGGCCCGATCAGCCCCAGCATTTT. Residues: CASSPPSGPDQPQHF.

The CDR3 DNA reads TGTGCCAGCAGCTTAGAGCCCTCGAGAGAGACCCAGTACTTC. This encodes CASSLEPSRETQYF. This sequence joins TRBV7-9 and TRBJ2-5; D is ambiguous. The CDR3 loop spans 14 amino acids. V dropped 1 base and J dropped 4 bases, with 10 bases sitting between them. Per the germline V gene, CDR1 is SEHNR and CDR2 is FQNEAQ (reference sequence).

V gene TRBV21-1 combines with J gene TRBJ2-2; the D segment call TRBD1 is taken from the table without a DNA check. TRBV21-1 is listed as a pseudogene. The CDR3 is 16 amino acids. The DNA for the CDR3 is TGTGCCAGCAGCAAACCTGACAGGGTCGGCACCGGGGAGCTGTTTTTT. This sequence encodes CASSKPDRVGTGELFF.

The chain joins TRBV12-5 to TRBJ2-5, with TRBD2 matching over 11 bases. Trimming cost V 3 bases and J 4 bases; bases outside gene matches: 7. The length of the CDR3 is 16 residues. The germline V gene has CDR1 LGHNT and CDR2 FRNRAP. The CDR3 spells CASGFLSGGARETQYF. Here the CDR3 DNA reads TGTGCTAGTGGTTTTCTTAGCGGGGGGGCCAGAGAGACCCAGTACTTC.

The genes are TRBV9 and TRBJ2-3; 7 bases match TRBD1. The J segment lost 0 bases and the V segment lost 3 bases, leaving 10 bases of the junction unmatched. Germline V gene sequence: CDR1 SGDLS, CDR2 YYNGEE. This CDR3 spans 17 amino acids. CDR3 region: CASSARPGTDSTDTQYF. DNA for the CDR3: TGTGCCAGCAGCGCCAGACCCGGGACAGATAGCACAGATACGCAGTATTTT. Filled out from reference TRBV9 and TRBJ2-3, the complete variable domain reads DSGVTQTPKHLITATGQRVTLRCSPRSGDLSVYWYQQSLDQGLQFLIQYYNGEERAKGNILERFSAQQFPDLHSELNLSSLELGDSALYFCASSARPGTDSTDTQYFGPGTRLTVL.

This chain joins TRBV5-4 and TRBJ2-3; 7 nucleotides match TRBD1. The CDR3 is 15 residues long. Germline values: CDR1 SGHNT, CDR2 YYREEE (reference sequence). V dropped 0 bases and J dropped 2; count of bases not matched to a gene: 3. For the CDR3, the DNA is TGTGCCAGCAGCTTGGCGGGGACAGTCACAGATACGCAGTATTTT. This codes for CASSLAGTVTDTQYF.

The chain recombines TRBV28 with TRBJ1-1; the D is unclear. Germline V lookup: CDR1 MDHEN, CDR2 SYDVKM. V lost 5 bases and J lost 0, with 13 bases in between. CDR3 length: 15 amino acids. For the CDR3, the DNA is TGTGCCAGCAGTCCCCACCACACAGTGAACACTGAAGCTTTCTTT. Its protein product is CASSPHHTVNTEAFF.

The rearrangement links TRBV25-1 to TRBJ2-1, with TRBD1 matching 8 bases. Germline CDR1 and CDR2: MGHDK and SYGVNS. The CDR3 is 16 amino acids. V dropped 10 bases and J dropped 0; count of bases not matched to a gene: 11. CDR3 amino acids: CATRSYRGSSYNEQFF. CDR3 nucleotide sequence: TGTGCCACCCGTTCTTACAGGGGGAGCTCCTACAATGAGCAGTTCTTC.

The V and J genes are TRBV11-2 and TRBJ2-7, with D possibly TRBD1 on 5 matching bases. Per germline, CDR1 SGHAT and CDR2 FQNNGV. The ends were cut back, 1 base at V and 3 bases at J, with 10 bases in the middle. This CDR3 has 14 residues. The CDR3 DNA reads TGTGCCAGCAGCTTAGGCAGGGCCATCTACGAGCAGTACGTC. It is translated as CASSLGRAIYEQYV.

J is TRBJ1-2 and V is TRBV18, with TRBD1 matching 7 bases. Germline CDR1 is KGHSH and CDR2 is LQKENI. J gave up 7 bases and V 5 bases, and 16 bases lay outside the gene matches. The CDR3 loop spans 16 amino acids. The CDR3: CASSAVTGAEVGGYTF. The CDR3, as DNA: TGTGCCAGCTCAGCGGTAACAGGGGCGGAGGTCGGTGGCTACACCTTC. Full variable domain (remainder filled in from reference TRBV18 and TRBJ1-2): NAGVMQNPRHLVRRRGQEARLRCSPMKGHSHVYWYRQLPEEGLKFMVYLQKENIIDESGMPKERFSAEFPKEGPSILRIQQVVRGDSAAYFCASSAVTGAEVGGYTFGSGTRLTVV.